This T cell receptor beta chain came from a study of T cells after yellow fever vaccination. Overall study findings and caveats: In post-booster samples, most primary-vaccination clones reappeared (just under 97% CD4, nearly 90% CD8). The bulk population could contribute abundant contaminating clonotypes to FACS-sorted repertoires. Weaker overall, the secondary response nonetheless peaked faster (day 5 versus 15).

This clonotype was detected a few times. Its antigen remains unknown. For TCR, cDNA came from 5'RACE template switching, which added a universal primer site and UMIs. Using its own MiXCR run on the 5' RACE reads, TCRdb lists one record per CDR3 protein. This sample has approximately 450,000 distinct CDR3 sequences, with approximately 19% found just once. CDR1 and CDR2 from the germline V gene are MGHRA and YSYEKL. V was clipped by 1 base and J by 0 bases; unmatched bases: 2. This CDR3 spans 15 amino acids. This chain uses TRBV4-1 with TRBJ1-2, with 7 bases lining up with TRBD1. The origin of this receptor is a man in his late teens or twenties who received the YFV17D yellow fever vaccine. The sequences come from PBMCs, collected before the yellow fever booster vaccination. Here the CDR3 reads CASSQVQGTNYGYTF. As DNA, the CDR3 is TGCGCCAGCAGCCAAGTACAGGGGACTAACTATGGCTACACCTTC.